The 9 T cell receptor beta chains in this list originate from one sample, sequenced in a study of T cell responses to AZD1222 COVID-19 vaccine (dated by TCRdb to the early 2020s). What the time point label conveys for this sample: about 28 days (+/-7) after the second vaccine dose. Library method: the immunoSEQ multiplex PCR assay. The immuneACCESS repertoire file appears here via TCRdb, limited to in-frame rearrangements. These files lack a portion of the clones; in checked studies, under half of the deficit traces to unresolved V genes, and the cause of the others is not known. The sample records more than 95,000 clones, 70% to 90% of which are singletons. 3.5% of the sample goes to the ten largest clones. Sequencing used peripheral blood, obtained 28 days after the second AZD1222 dose. These receptors were taken from an adult who received the AZD1222 COVID-19 vaccine.

CDR3 region: CSVDGVNEQFF. CDR3 in DNA: TGCAGCGTTGACGGGGTGAATGAGCAGTTCTTC. The rearrangement joins TRBV29-1 to TRBJ2-1, with D perhaps TRBD2 (5 bases). V shed 3 bases and J shed 7 bases, with 7 bases lying between them. Germline CDR1 is SQVTM and CDR2 is ANQGSEA. This CDR3 has 11 residues.

This rearrangement joins TRBV2 to TRBJ2-3; 15 nucleotides match TRBD2. V gave up 4 bases and J gave up 5 bases; unmatched junction bases: 4. CDR1 SNHLY and CDR2 FYNNEI come from the germline V gene. The CDR3 covers 16 residues. The CDR3: CASSVGLAGGRDTQYF. The CDR3 DNA reads as TGTGCCAGCAGTGTTGGACTAGCGGGAGGGAGAGATACGCAGTATTTT.

The rearrangement links TRBV2 to TRBJ1-5; D remains unclear. CDR3 length: 12 residues. The V gene lost 8 bases and the J gene lost 5 bases, with 10 bases spanning the gap. From germline, CDR1 is SNHLY and CDR2 FYNNEI. The CDR3 DNA sequence: TGTGCCAGCTCTCAAAACGATCAGCCCCAGCATTTT. Protein: CASSQNDQPQHF.

The chain uses TRBV18 and TRBJ2-1, with TRBD2 matching 9 bases. After removal of 2 bases from V and 0 bases from J, the junction contained 11 bases not matched to a gene. The CDR3 has 19 amino acids. Germline assignment: CDR1 KGHSH and CDR2 LQKENI. CDR3 DNA sequence: TGTGCCAGCTCACCAGTTCGGCTAGCGGGGTTCAGCTCCTACAATGAGCAGTTCTTC. Translation gives CASSPVRLAGFSSYNEQFF.

This clone has only one observation. CDR3 sequence (DNA): TGTGCCAGCACCTACTCGGGGGGCGCCAGGGCAGATACGCAGTATTTT. Translation: CASTYSGGARADTQYF. This chain uses TRBV6-4 with TRBJ2-3; a possible D gene is TRBD2 (7 bases). Germline assignment: CDR1 MRHNA and CDR2 SNTAGT. The germline V and J ends were trimmed by 7 bases and 4 bases, with 21 bases remaining between them. The CDR3 is 16 residues long.

This chain links TRBV19 with TRBJ2-2, with 7 bases matching TRBD1. Germline V gene sequence: CDR1 LNHDA, CDR2 SQIVND (reference sequence). This CDR3 spans 17 amino acids. The trim removed 3 bases at V and 2 bases at J, leaving 9 bases unmatched. The CDR3 sequence: CASSMGNRGSNTGELFF. In DNA form, the CDR3 reads TGTGCCAGTAGTATGGGGAACAGGGGCTCCAACACCGGGGAGCTGTTTTTT.

CDR3 sequence (DNA): TGTGCCAGCAGCTTAGTGGGGGGTGAAGCTTTCTTT. Residues: CASSLVGGEAFF. This chain uses TRBV11-3 with TRBJ1-1; D might be TRBD1 (5 bases). Germline CDR1 reads SGHNT; CDR2 reads YENEEA. V shed 1 base and J shed 7 bases, with 7 bases lying between them. The CDR3 is 12 amino acids.

Here the CDR3 DNA reads TGTGCCAGCACAATTACAGGGAACACTGAAGCTTTCTTT. Translated, it gives CASTITGNTEAFF. The chain carries TRBV6-5 and TRBJ1-1, with D possibly TRBD1 on 5 matching bases. Germline V gene sequence: CDR1 MNHEY, CDR2 SVGAGI. V gave up 7 bases and J gave up 1 base, with 10 bases separating them. The CDR3 extends over 13 amino acids.

The chain links TRBV10-3 to TRBJ1-2; D uncertain. Trimming shortened V by 6 bases and J by 8 bases, and 10 bases separated the two germline ends. CDR1 is ENHRY and CDR2 is SYGVKD in the germline V gene. The CDR3 contains 11 residues. This CDR3 reads CAIRGSGGYTF. Here the CDR3 DNA reads TGTGCCATCAGGGGGAGTGGGGGCTACACCTTC.